Each of the 7 T cell receptor beta chains below was sequenced from the same sample in a study of cytomegalovirus exposure and HLA in healthy donors (TCRdb year 2017). The library was produced with the immunoSEQ multiplex PCR assay. For the multiplex PCR, a mixture combining 60 forward primers for TCR Vbeta segments and 13 reverse primers for TCR Jbeta segments was used. TCRdb carries this immuneACCESS record with in-frame sequences only. Its versions omit some clonotypes, under half of them owing to an unresolved V gene in the studies checked, with the rest unexplained. A total of some 120,000 clones appear in this sample, about 80% of them only once. The ten largest clones capture more than 2.5% of the sample. Material for sequencing was PBMCs. These receptors came from a male donor in good health and CMV-seronegative.

This clone was picked up one time. The rearrangement uses TRBV5-1 and TRBJ2-1; D may be TRBD1 (6 bases). The CDR3 is 15 amino acids. The germline V gene has CDR1 SGHRS and CDR2 YFSETQ. The V end was cut by 1 base, the J end by 4 bases, with 12 bases between. The CDR3: CASSLSARGYNEQFF. For the CDR3, the DNA is TGCGCCAGCAGCTTGTCGGCTAGGGGGTACAATGAGCAGTTCTTC. Supplemented by reference TRBV5-1 and TRBJ2-1, the full variable domain reads KAGVTQTPRYLIKTRGQQVTLSCSPISGHRSVSWYQQTPGQGLQFLFEYFSETQRNKGNFPGRFSGRQFSNSRSEMNVSTLELGDSALYLCASSLSARGYNEQFFGPGTRLTVL.

V is TRBV6-1 and J is TRBJ2-1, with 7 positions matching TRBD2. The V gene end was trimmed by 4 bases and the J gene end by 0 bases; junction bases not matched to a gene: 6. CDR1 MNHNS and CDR2 SASEGT come from the germline V gene. This CDR3 is 16 amino acids long. Here the CDR3 DNA reads TGTGCCAGCAGTGCCTCTAGCGGAAGCTCCTACAATGAGCAGTTCTTC. As protein: CASSASSGSSYNEQFF.

Concerning this clone itself: One junction end does not reproduce the germline sequence, and a read error may be involved. The chain has TRBV7-9 and TRBJ2-1, with D unresolved. Germline lookup yields CDR1 SEHNR and CDR2 FQNEAQ (reference sequence). This CDR3 is built from 15 residues. DNA for the CDR3: TGTTCCAGCAACTCTTTAGACACGAGTTACAATGAGCAGTTCTTC. As protein: CSSNSLDTSYNEQFF.

This clone was found once. This chain links TRBV7-6 with TRBJ2-1, with D possibly being TRBD1 (5 bases). Germline lookup yields CDR1 SGHVS and CDR2 FNYEAQ. Trimming stripped 4 bases from V and 5 bases from J, with 9 bases between. This CDR3 region has 13 residues. The CDR3 region is CASSYRNHNEQFF. In nucleotides, the CDR3 is TGTGCCAGCAGCTACAGGAACCACAATGAGCAGTTCTTC.

V is TRBV4-1 and J is TRBJ2-6; no reliable D call. V lost 6 bases to trimming and J lost 2 bases, with 5 bases between them. Per the germline V gene, CDR1 is MGHRA and CDR2 is YSYEKL. CDR3 length: 13 residues. CDR3 coding DNA: TGCGCCAGCAGAGGAGCTGGGGCCAACGTCCTGACTTTC. Its protein product is CASRGAGANVLTF.

The J gene is TRBJ2-7, the V gene TRBV6-1; the match to TRBD1 covers 8 bases. The CDR3 is 15 amino acids. Germline V gene sequence: CDR1 MNHNS, CDR2 SASEGT. V shed 0 bases, J shed 4 bases, and the junction held 5 bases outside the gene matches. CDR3: CASSEAGTGSYEQYF. The CDR3 DNA reads as TGTGCCAGCAGTGAAGCTGGGACAGGATCTTACGAGCAGTACTTC.

This chain connects TRBV4-1 to TRBJ1-6; the D gene is possibly TRBD1 (5 bases). In germline, CDR1 is MGHRA, CDR2 YSYEKL. There are 18 residues in the CDR3. V was clipped by 1 base and J by 0 bases, with 13 bases between them. Written as DNA, the CDR3 is TGCGCCAGCAGCCAAGGGCCGGGGGATAGCTCCTATAATTCACCCCTCCACTTT. Its translation is CASSQGPGDSSYNSPLHF.